The clone carrying this TCR beta chain was observed a single time. CDR3 length: 17 amino acids. The V gene's germline CDR1 is SGHTA and CDR2 FQGTGA. The V and J ends lost 2 bases and 1 base, in that order; junction bases with no gene match: 1. The sample belongs to a study of cytomegalovirus exposure and HLA in healthy donors. The study ran its PCR with 60 Vbeta and 13 Jbeta primers. The table came from immunoSEQ multiplex PCR; TCRdb's copy has only in-frame clones and leaves some out. Of about 98,000 clones in the sample, 81% were seen once. This chain connects TRBV7-3 to TRBJ2-6, with 11 bases lining up with TRBD1. This TCR came from a man aged 35 to 55 in good health and CMV-seronegative. The sample was PBMCs. This CDR3 reads CASSLGTGGSGANVLTF. The CDR3 DNA follows: TGTGCCAGCAGCTTAGGGACAGGGGGATCTGGGGCCAACGTCCTGACTTTC.